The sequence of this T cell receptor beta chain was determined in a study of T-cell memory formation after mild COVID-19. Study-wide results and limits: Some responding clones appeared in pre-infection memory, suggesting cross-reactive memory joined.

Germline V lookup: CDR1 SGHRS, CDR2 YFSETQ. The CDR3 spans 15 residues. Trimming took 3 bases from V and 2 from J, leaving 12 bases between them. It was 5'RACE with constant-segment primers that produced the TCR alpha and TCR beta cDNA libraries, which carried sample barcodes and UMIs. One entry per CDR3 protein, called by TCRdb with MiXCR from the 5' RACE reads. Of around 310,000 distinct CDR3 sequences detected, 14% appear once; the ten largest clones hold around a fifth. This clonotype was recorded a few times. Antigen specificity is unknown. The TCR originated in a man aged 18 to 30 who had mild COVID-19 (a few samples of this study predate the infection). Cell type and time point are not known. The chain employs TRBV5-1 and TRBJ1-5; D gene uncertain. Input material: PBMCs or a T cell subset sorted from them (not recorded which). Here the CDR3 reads CASSSAGLGNQPQHF. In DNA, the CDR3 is TGCGCCAGCAGCTCCGCGGGTTTAGGCAATCAGCCCCAGCATTTT.